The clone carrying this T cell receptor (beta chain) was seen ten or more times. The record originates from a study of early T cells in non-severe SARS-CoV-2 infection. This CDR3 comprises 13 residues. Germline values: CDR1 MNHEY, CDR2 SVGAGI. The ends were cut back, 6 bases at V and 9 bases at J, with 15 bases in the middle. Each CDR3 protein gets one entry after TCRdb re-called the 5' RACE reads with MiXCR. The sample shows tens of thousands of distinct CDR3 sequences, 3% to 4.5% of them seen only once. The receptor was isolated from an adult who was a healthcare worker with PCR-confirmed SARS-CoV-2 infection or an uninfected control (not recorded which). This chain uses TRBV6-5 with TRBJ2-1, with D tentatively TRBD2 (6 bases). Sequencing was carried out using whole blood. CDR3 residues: CASSSRETGEQFF. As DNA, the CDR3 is TGTGCCAGCAGCTCACGGGAGACTGGTGAGCAGTTCTTC.